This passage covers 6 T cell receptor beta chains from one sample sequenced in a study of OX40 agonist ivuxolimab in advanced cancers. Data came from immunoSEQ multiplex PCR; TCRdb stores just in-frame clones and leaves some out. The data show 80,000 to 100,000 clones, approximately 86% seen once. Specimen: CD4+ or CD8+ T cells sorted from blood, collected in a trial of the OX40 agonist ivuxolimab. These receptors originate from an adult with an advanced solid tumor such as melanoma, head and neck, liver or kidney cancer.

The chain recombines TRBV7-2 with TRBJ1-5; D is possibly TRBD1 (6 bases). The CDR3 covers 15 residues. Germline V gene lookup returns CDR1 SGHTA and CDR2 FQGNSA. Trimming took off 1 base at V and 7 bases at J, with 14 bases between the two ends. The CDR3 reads CASSLEGGGPQPQHF. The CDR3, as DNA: TGTGCCAGCAGCTTAGAGGGAGGGGGACCACAGCCCCAGCATTTT.

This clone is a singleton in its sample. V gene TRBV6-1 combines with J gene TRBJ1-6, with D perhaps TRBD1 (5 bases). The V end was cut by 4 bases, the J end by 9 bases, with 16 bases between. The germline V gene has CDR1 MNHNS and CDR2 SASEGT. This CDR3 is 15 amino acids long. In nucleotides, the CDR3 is TGTGCCAGCAGTGGGGACCTCCCTGTGGGTTCACCCCTCCACTTT. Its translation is CASSGDLPVGSPLHF.

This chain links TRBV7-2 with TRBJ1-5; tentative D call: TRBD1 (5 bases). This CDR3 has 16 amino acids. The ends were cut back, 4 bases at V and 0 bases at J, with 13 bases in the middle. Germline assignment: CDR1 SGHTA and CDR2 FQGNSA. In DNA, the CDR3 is TGTGCCAGCAGCTCCCGGGACGGTAATAGCAATCAGCCCCAGCATTTT. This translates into CASSSRDGNSNQPQHF. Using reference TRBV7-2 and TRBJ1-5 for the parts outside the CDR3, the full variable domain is GAGVSQSPSNKVTEKGKDVELRCDPISGHTALYWYRQSLGQGLEFLIYFQGNSAPDKSGLPSDRFSAERTGGSVSTLTIQRTQQEDSAVYLCASSSRDGNSNQPQHFGDGTRLSIL.

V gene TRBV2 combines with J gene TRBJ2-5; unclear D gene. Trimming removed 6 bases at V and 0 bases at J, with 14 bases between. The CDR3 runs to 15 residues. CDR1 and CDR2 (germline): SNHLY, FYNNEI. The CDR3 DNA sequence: TGTGCCAGCAGCCAGAGACATACGTACCAAGAGACCCAGTACTTC. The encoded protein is CASSQRHTYQETQYF.

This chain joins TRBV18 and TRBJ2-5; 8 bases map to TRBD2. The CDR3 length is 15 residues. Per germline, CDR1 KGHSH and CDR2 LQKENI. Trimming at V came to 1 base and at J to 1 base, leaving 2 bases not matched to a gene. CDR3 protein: CASSPQLAAQETQYF. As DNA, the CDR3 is TGTGCCAGCTCACCACAACTAGCGGCCCAAGAGACCCAGTACTTC.

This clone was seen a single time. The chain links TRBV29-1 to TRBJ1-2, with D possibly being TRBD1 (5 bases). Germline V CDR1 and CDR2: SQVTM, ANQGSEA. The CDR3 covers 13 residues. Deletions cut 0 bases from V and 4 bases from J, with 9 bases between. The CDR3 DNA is TGCAGCGTTGAAGAAGGGGTGGCCTATGGCTACACCTTC. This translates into CSVEEGVAYGYTF.